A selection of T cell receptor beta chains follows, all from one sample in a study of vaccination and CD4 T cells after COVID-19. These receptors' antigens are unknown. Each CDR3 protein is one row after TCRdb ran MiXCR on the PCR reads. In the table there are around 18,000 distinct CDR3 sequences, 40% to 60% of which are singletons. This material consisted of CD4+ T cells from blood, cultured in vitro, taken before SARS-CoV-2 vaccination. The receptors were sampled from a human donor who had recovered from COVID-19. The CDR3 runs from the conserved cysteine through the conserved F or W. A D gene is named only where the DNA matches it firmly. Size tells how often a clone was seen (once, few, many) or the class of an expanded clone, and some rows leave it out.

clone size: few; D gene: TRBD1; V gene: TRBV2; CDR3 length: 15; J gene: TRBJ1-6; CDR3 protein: CASRRQGSYNSPLHF; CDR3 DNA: TGTGCCAGCAGGAGACAGGGCTCCTATAATTCACCCCTCCACTTT
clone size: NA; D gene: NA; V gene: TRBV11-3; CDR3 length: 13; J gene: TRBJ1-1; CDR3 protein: CASSGHRNTEAFF; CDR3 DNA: TGTGCCAGCAGCGGTCATCGAAACACTGAAGCTTTCTTT
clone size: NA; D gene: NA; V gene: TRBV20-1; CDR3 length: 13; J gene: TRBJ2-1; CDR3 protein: CSARAFISYEQFF; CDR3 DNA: TGCAGTGCTAGAGCGTTCATAAGCTACGAGCAGTTCTTC
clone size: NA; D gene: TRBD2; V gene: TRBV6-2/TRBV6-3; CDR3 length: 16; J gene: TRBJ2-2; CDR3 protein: CASSWTSGRATGELFF; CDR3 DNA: TGTGCCAGCAGTTGGACTAGCGGGAGGGCCACCGGGGAGCTGTTTTTT
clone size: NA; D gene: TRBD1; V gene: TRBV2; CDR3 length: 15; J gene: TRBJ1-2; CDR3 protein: CASTADRDRGYGYTF; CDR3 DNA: TGTGCCAGCACAGCAGACCGGGACAGAGGCTATGGCTACACCTTC
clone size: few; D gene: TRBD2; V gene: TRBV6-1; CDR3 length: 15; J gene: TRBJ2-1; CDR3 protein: CASSEIRAGYNEQFF; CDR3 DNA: TGTGCCAGCAGTGAAATTAGAGCGGGATACAATGAGCAGTTCTTC
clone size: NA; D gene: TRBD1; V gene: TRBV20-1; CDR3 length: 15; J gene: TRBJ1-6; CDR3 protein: CSARQTGGIGSPLHF; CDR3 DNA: TGCAGTGCTAGACAAACAGGGGGAATCGGTTCACCCCTCCACTTT
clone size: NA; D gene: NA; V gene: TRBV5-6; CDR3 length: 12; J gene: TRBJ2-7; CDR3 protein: CASSYDSYEQYF; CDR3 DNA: TGTGCCAGCAGTTATGACAGCTACGAGCAGTACTTC
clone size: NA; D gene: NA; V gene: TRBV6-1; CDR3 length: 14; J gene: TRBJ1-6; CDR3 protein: CASKRELNNSPLHF; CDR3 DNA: TGTGCCAGCAAAAGGGAACTAAATAATTCACCCCTCCACTTT
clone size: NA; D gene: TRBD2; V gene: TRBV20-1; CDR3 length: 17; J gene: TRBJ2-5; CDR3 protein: CSAEAVAGAMYQETQYF; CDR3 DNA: TGCAGTGCTGAGGCGGTAGCGGGAGCAATGTACCAAGAGACCCAGTACTTC
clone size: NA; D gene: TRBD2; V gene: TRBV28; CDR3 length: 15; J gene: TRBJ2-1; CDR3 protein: CASRSRLAGGNEQFF; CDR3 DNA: TGTGCCAGCAGGAGCCGGCTAGCGGGAGGTAATGAGCAGTTCTTC
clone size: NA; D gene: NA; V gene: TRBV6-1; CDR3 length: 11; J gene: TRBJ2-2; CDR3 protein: CASTWGGELFF; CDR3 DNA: TGTGCCAGCACTTGGGGCGGGGAGCTGTTTTTT
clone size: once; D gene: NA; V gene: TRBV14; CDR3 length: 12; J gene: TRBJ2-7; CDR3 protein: CASSHVRGVGYF; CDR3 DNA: TGTGCCAGCAGCCACGTGAGGGGGGTCGGGTACTTC
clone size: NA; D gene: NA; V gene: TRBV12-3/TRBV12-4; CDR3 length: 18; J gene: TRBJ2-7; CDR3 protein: CASSLRGGAGSISYEQYF; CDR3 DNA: TGTGCCAGCAGCCTACGTGGGGGGGCAGGGTCGATTTCCTACGAGCAGTACTTC
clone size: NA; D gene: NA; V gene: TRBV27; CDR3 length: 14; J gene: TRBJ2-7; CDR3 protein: CASSRGLATYEQYF; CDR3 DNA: TGTGCCAGCAGTCGCGGACTCGCGACCTACGAGCAGTACTTC
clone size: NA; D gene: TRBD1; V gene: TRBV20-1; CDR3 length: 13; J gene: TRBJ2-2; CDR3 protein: CSASGTGAGELFF; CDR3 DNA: TGCAGTGCCTCCGGGACAGGGGCCGGGGAGCTGTTTTTT
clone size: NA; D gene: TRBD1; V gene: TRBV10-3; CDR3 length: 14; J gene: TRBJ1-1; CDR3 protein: CAIRPHRGNTEAFF; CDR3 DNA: TGTGCCATCAGACCTCACAGGGGGAACACTGAAGCTTTCTTT
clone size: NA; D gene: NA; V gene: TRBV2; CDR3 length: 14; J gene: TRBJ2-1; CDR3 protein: CASSGVPRYNEQFF; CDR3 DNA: TGTGCCAGCAGTGGGGTGCCCCGTTACAATGAGCAGTTCTTC
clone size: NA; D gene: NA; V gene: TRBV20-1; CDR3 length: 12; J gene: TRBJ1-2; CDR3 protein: CSARAPRDGYTF; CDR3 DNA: TGCAGTGCTAGAGCACCCAGGGACGGCTACACCTTC
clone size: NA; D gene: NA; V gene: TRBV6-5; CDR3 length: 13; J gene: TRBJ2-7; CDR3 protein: CASSYSTEYEQYF; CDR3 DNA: TGTGCCAGCAGTTACTCCACAGAGTACGAGCAGTACTTC
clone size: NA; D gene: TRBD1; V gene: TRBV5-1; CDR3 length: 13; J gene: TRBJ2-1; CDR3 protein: CASSKVGGDEQFF; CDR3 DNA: TGCGCCAGCAGTAAGGTAGGGGGCGATGAGCAGTTCTTC
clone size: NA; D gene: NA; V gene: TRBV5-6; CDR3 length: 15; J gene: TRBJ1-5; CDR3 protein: CASSSVTSPDQPQHF; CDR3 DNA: TGTGCCAGCAGCTCGGTGACTTCTCCGGATCAGCCCCAGCATTTT
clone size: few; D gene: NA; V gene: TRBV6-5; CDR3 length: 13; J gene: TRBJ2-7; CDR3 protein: CASSYRQRIEQYF; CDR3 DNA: TGTGCCAGCAGTTACCGTCAGCGAATTGAGCAGTACTTC
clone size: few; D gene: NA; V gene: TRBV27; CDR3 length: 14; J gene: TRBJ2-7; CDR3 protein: CASSLSKGTYEQYF; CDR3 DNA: TGTGCCAGCAGTTTATCGAAGGGCACCTACGAGCAGTACTTC
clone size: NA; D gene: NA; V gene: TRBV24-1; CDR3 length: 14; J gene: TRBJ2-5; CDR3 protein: CATSDPSRQETQYF; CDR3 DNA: TGTGCCACCAGTGATCCAAGTAGGCAAGAGACCCAGTACTTC
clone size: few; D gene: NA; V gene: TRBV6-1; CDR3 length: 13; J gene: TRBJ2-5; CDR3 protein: CASSGSYQETQYF; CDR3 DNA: TGTGCCAGCAGTGGATCGTACCAAGAGACCCAGTACTTC
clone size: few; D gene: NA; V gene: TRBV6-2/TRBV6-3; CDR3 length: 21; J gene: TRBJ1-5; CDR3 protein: CASSYSIRPNGTYMGNQPQHF; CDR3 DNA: TGTGCCAGCAGTTACTCGATTCGACCCAACGGGACATATATGGGCAATCAGCCCCAGCATTTT
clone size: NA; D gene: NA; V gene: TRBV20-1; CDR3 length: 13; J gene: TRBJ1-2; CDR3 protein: CSAGPTGQYGYTF; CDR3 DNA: TGCAGTGCTGGACCCACCGGGCAATATGGCTACACCTTC
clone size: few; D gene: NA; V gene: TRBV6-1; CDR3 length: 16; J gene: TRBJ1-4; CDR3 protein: CASRDVRLPMGEKLFF; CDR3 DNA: TGTGCCAGCAGAGACGTCCGACTTCCCATGGGTGAAAAACTGTTTTTT